These 5 T cell receptor beta chains came from one sample sequenced in a study of CD8+ T cells in alopecia areata. The sequencing template was cDNA reverse transcribed from extracted RNA. The repertoire was sequenced with immunoSEQ multiplex PCR; TCRdb's copy has only in-frame clones and lacks some. This table holds tens of thousands of clones, approximately 60% found once. Sequencing used CD8+ T cells sorted from blood, obtained at week 0. These receptor sequences come from a human donor with alopecia areata.

The CDR3 sequence: CASSQTTGRGNQPQHF. The DNA of the CDR3 is TGCGCCAGCAGCCAAACCACCGGGAGAGGGAATCAGCCCCAGCATTTT. The chain employs TRBV4-1 and TRBJ1-5; D not resolved. Trimming removed 2 bases from V and 4 bases from J, with 15 bases in between. Germline V lookup: CDR1 MGHRA, CDR2 YSYEKL. The length of the CDR3 is 16 residues.

The chain couples TRBV29-1 to TRBJ2-1, with 9 positions matching TRBD2. V lost 0 bases to trimming and J lost 7 bases; unmatched junction nucleotides: 7. Germline assignment: CDR1 SQVTM and CDR2 ANQGSEA. The CDR3 contains 15 residues. The CDR3 nucleotides read TGCAGCGTTGAAGACCCGGGGCTAGCGGGGAATGAGCAGTTCTTC. Its protein product is CSVEDPGLAGNEQFF.

This chain joins TRBV9 and TRBJ2-1; D is unresolved. CDR3 size: 14 residues. V gave up 3 bases and J gave up 6 bases, with 13 bases separating them. The germline CDR1 and CDR2 sequences are SGDLS and YYNGEE. The CDR3 DNA follows: TGTGCCAGCAGCGGACTTAGTGGCGGCAATGAGCAGTTCTTC. Protein sequence: CASSGLSGGNEQFF.

V and J are TRBV29-1 and TRBJ2-1; D is unclear. Trimming took off 2 bases at V and 8 bases at J, with 16 bases between the two ends. CDR3 length equals 14 residues. CDR1 and CDR2 from the germline V gene are SQVTM and ANQGSEA. The CDR3 sequence: CSVEPEVETDEQFF. The CDR3 DNA is TGCAGCGTTGAACCAGAAGTTGAGACGGATGAGCAGTTCTTC.

The gene calls are TRBV7-3 and TRBJ2-1, with D possibly TRBD2 on 6 matching bases. The germline V and J ends were trimmed by 5 bases and 6 bases, with 11 bases remaining between them. The CDR3 has 13 amino acids. The germline gives CDR1 SGHTA, CDR2 FQGTGA. The CDR3 loop is CASSGDWGNEQFF. In DNA form, the CDR3 reads TGTGCCAGCAGCGGGGACTGGGGCAATGAGCAGTTCTTC.